This T cell receptor (beta chain) was retrieved from a study of T cell responses to AZD1222 COVID-19 vaccine (dated by TCRdb to the early 2020s). Regarding the complete study: AZD1222 recipients given second doses at about 4 weeks or at about 12 weeks were pooled, since spike-specific TCR depth and breadth were not found to differ between the two schedules. Trial participants were enrolled by age into subgroups of 18-55, 56-69 and 70-plus years, and around 150, 28 and 57 TCR-sequenced participants, respectively, were included in these subgroups. A total of over 230 trial participants underwent TCR sequencing, of whom about 200 received two doses of AZD1222 and some 26 received two doses of the MenACWY control vaccine.

The CDR3 regions of human TCRbeta chains were analyzed by immunosequencing. The published analysis was carried out like this. Repertoire TCRs were matched against a reference library of SARS-CoV-2-specific TCRs generated with the MIRA antigen-specificity platform. Breadth meant the fraction of unique TCRs that were SARS-CoV-2-associated, whereas depth meant the fraction of total T cells that were SARS-CoV-2-associated. Using the MIRA data, every spike-specific TCR was mapped to the spike region that the TCR reacted to and assigned to either a CD4 or a CD8 class. Log10-transformed breadth and depth values were compared by one-way ANOVA with Sidak's multiple comparisons tests. Drawn from immuneACCESS, this table holds only the in-frame rearrangements with V and J called that TCRdb kept. Clones are partly lost; checked studies trace under half to an unresolved V gene and leave the rest unexplained. V, J and clone size derive from that table, while D and trimming were established from the DNA sequence. Here the sample has 140,000 to 150,000 clones; around 87% occur a single time. The top ten constitute around 1.5% of the sample.

This clone showed up just once. Its specific antigen is unknown. Base-call qualities are not available, and no considerably larger clone is one nucleotide away. Study-wide findings and limitations: In the small 56-69-year group, the increase in depth fell short of significance, most likely because of low power. Reportedly, almost half of the unique spike-specific TCRs recognized epitopes lying outside the regions that are mutated in the B.1.351 and B.1.1.7 variants. Participants were mostly white British and included more females than males, and it was suggested by the authors that clonal diversity may have been underestimated. Because no day 14 peak-response samples were available, the repertoires could be characterized only after the peak T cell response. After two AZD1222 doses, both the breadth and the depth of spike-specific TCRs were significantly higher than at day 0 and than in MenACWY recipients. Conclusions about previously exposed vaccinees are limited because only five to seven AZD1222 recipients were SARS-CoV-2 seropositive at baseline. The whole spike protein was spanned by vaccine-associated CD4 TCRs, and dominant responses were seen in regions 160-218 and 743-854.

The time point tag for this specimen amounts to: baseline before first vaccination. Samples from vaccinated people were obtained from the UK trials COV001 and COV002, which included a single-blind randomized controlled phase 2/3 trial of AZD1222 (ChAdOx1 nCoV-19) in healthy adults. For TCRbeta chain sequencing, PBMC samples from trial participants were taken at day 0 and at day 28 after the second dose. Specimen: peripheral blood, collected on day 0 of AZD1222 vaccination. The clonotype originates from an adult in good health.

The DNA reads TGTGCCAGCACCGGGGACAGGGGCCCTAATGAAAAACTGTTTTTT. This codes for CASTGDRGPNEKLFF. This receptor chain uses TRBV5-4 and TRBJ1-4, with TRBD1 matching 10 junction bases. Via the germline V gene (reference sequence), CDR1 is SGHNT and CDR2 YYREEE. V is cut back by 6 bases and J by 3 bases, with 5 bases in the junction unmatched. Its CDR3 holds 15 amino acids, cysteine through phenylalanine. Just CDR3 DNA is preserved here, 45 bases in frame from base 1.